These T cell receptor beta chains were read from a single sample in a study of blood T cell repertoires in COVID-19. Some clones are missing from TCRdb's copy, which holds only in-frame ones; the method was immunoSEQ multiplex PCR. In the table there are 150,000 to 200,000 clones, 88% of which are singletons. Sequenced sample: PBMCs or T cells enriched from blood (not recorded which). These receptors came from a woman in her late teens or twenties who had recovered from COVID-19. Each CDR3 is given with its conserved first and last residue. The D gene is left open where the match is weak. Size is omitted from some rows. Given values are once, few, many or a class for expanded clones.

V	size	length	D	J	CDR3	DNA
TRBV6-4	NA	13	TRBD1	TRBJ2-1	CATRGQDYNEQFF	TGTGCCACGAGGGGACAGGACTACAATGAGCAGTTCTTC
TRBV6-5	NA	15	TRBD2	TRBJ2-7	CASSRRLAASYEQYF	TGTGCCAGCAGTCGGCGACTAGCGGCTTCCTACGAGCAGTACTTC
TRBV7-9	NA	14	NA	TRBJ2-7	CASSGRLVPYEQYF	TGTGCCAGCAGCGGGAGACTGGTCCCCTACGAGCAGTACTTC
TRBV29-1	NA	15	TRBD1	TRBJ1-4	CSVADRGLEGEKLFF	TGCAGCGTTGCCGACAGGGGGCTGGAGGGTGAAAAACTGTTTTTT
TRBV11-2	NA	15	TRBD2	TRBJ2-5	CASSSAGGHLRTQYF	TGTGCCAGCAGCTCAGCGGGAGGTCACCTCCGGACCCAGTACTTC
TRBV28	NA	15	TRBD1	TRBJ1-2	CASSLYRGNNYGYTF	TGTGCCAGCAGTCTGTACAGGGGAAATAACTATGGCTACACCTTC
TRBV6-1	few	15	NA	TRBJ1-1	CASSEGMEGGTEAFF	TGTGCCAGCAGTGAGGGGATGGAGGGAGGCACTGAAGCTTTCTTT
TRBV4-2	NA	18	TRBD1	TRBJ1-2	CASSQDHRQGAYVYGYTF	TGTGCCAGCAGCCAAGATCACCGACAGGGGGCTTATGTCTATGGCTACACCTTC
TRBV7-8	NA	14	NA	TRBJ1-1	CASSPVSGSTEAFF	TGTGCCAGCAGCCCCGTTTCGGGGAGCACTGAAGCTTTCTTT
TRBV11-2	NA	14	NA	TRBJ1-4	CASSFGATNEKLFF	TGTGCCAGCAGCTTCGGTGCAACTAATGAAAAACTGTTTTTT
TRBV7-8	NA	14	NA	TRBJ1-2	CASSSEILIYGYTF	TGTGCCAGCAGCTCCGAGATACTAATTTATGGCTACACCTTC
TRBV24-1	NA	14	NA	TRBJ2-1	CATSDPQGFNEQFF	TGTGCCACCAGTGACCCACAGGGTTTCAATGAGCAGTTCTTC
TRBV2	NA	13	TRBD1	TRBJ2-1	CASSRQGMNEQFF	TGTGCCAGCAGCCGACAGGGTATGAATGAGCAGTTCTTC
TRBV5-1	few	15	NA	TRBJ2-3	CASSADAGSTDTQYF	TGCGCCAGCAGCGCGGATGCGGGAAGCACAGATACGCAGTATTTT
TRBV29-1	NA	13	TRBD1	TRBJ2-4	CSAGGTGENIQYF	TGCAGCGCCGGTGGGACAGGGGAAAACATTCAGTACTTC
TRBV7-2	NA	14	NA	TRBJ2-7	CASSLFRTDYEQYF	TGTGCCAGCAGCTTATTCAGGACAGACTACGAGCAGTACTTC
TRBV7-6	NA	15	TRBD1	TRBJ1-2	CASSLARTGLDGYTF	TGTGCCAGCAGCTTAGCGAGGACAGGGTTAGATGGCTACACCTTC
TRBV30	NA	19	NA	TRBJ2-7	CAWEGGWTRPSNSNYEQYF	TGTGCCTGGGAAGGCGGGTGGACGAGACCTTCAAACTCCAACTACGAGCAGTACTTC
TRBV19	NA	15	TRBD1	TRBJ1-2	CASSAPKGQGNGYTF	TGTGCCAGTAGTGCCCCGAAGGGACAGGGTAACGGCTACACCTTC
TRBV19	NA	16	NA	TRBJ1-5	CASSIVGGPNNQPQHF	TGTGCCAGTAGTATAGTTGGAGGGCCCAACAATCAGCCCCAGCATTTT
TRBV27	NA	14	TRBD2	TRBJ2-7	CASRHGGSRGEQYF	TGTGCCAGCAGGCACGGCGGGAGTAGAGGCGAGCAGTACTTC
TRBV10-1	NA	15	TRBD2	TRBJ2-3	CASSASGSLTDTQYF	TGCGCCAGCAGCGCTAGCGGGAGCCTCACAGATACGCAGTATTTT
TRBV7-2	NA	15	TRBD2	TRBJ2-1	CASSFLAGEYNEQFF	TGTGCCAGCAGCTTCCTAGCGGGGGAGTACAATGAGCAGTTCTTC
TRBV5-5	NA	16	NA	TRBJ2-1	CASSLVGGNTYNEQFF	TGTGCCAGCAGCTTGGTTGGCGGGAACACCTACAATGAGCAGTTCTTC
TRBV10-2	NA	16	NA	TRBJ1-1	CASSPRSVDFGTEAFF	TGCGCCAGCAGCCCCCGGTCGGTTGATTTCGGCACTGAAGCTTTCTTT
TRBV28	NA	11	NA	TRBJ2-7	CASGGFGGQYF	TGTGCCAGCGGAGGCTTTGGAGGACAGTACTTC
TRBV6-8	NA	14	TRBD2	TRBJ2-3	CASSGGRNPDTQYF	TGTGCCAGCTCCGGCGGGAGAAATCCAGATACGCAGTATTTT
TRBV4-3	NA	17	NA	TRBJ1-6	CASSQERYRAYNSPLHF	TGCGCCAGCAGCCAAGAACGATACAGGGCTTATAATTCACCCCTCCACTTT
TRBV7-9	NA	17	TRBD2	TRBJ2-1	CASSSPLGSGRYNEQFF	TGTGCCAGCAGCTCCCCGTTAGGGAGCGGGAGGTACAATGAGCAGTTCTTC